This T cell receptor (beta chain) was sequenced for a study of identical twins. TCRdb reprocessed the 5' RACE reads via MiXCR and lists one record per CDR3 protein. Of 400,000 to 550,000 distinct CDR3 sequences in the sample, roughly 13% were seen once. Germline V gene sequence: CDR1 SGHTA, CDR2 FQGTGA. J was trimmed by 4 bases and V by 1 base; bases with no gene match: 10. This CDR3 region has 19 residues. This sample was shared with a second study, whose subject was yellow fever vaccine responses in identical twins.

The chain has TRBV7-3 and TRBJ2-6, with 10 positions matching TRBD1. This TCR was sampled from a woman younger than 35 in good health. Sequencing input: CD4+ T cells sorted from blood. This chain's CDR3 is CASSLRAGDRGLGANVLTF. The CDR3 nucleotides read TGTGCCAGCAGCTTAAGAGCTGGCGACAGGGGGCTCGGGGCCAACGTCCTGACTTTC.